The 21 T cell receptor beta chains given below trace back to one sample, sequenced in a study of cytomegalovirus exposure and HLA in healthy donors. Primers for the PCR totalled 60 Vbeta and 13 Jbeta. Method: immunoSEQ multiplex PCR; TCRdb's copy keeps in-frame clones and lacks some. With roughly 100,000 clones in the sample, the ten largest clones hold around 3.2%. Sequenced sample: PBMCs. The receptors stem from a man aged 35-49 years in good health and CMV-seronegative.

The chain couples TRBV11-2 to TRBJ2-2; TRBD1 agrees at 8 bases. Trimming removed 1 base from V and 7 bases from J; junction bases left unmatched: 5. The CDR3 spans 15 residues. Germline lookup yields CDR1 SGHAT and CDR2 FQNNGV. This CDR3 reads CASSLVTGGGGELFF. CDR3 sequence (DNA): TGTGCCAGCAGCTTAGTTACAGGGGGAGGCGGGGAGCTGTTTTTT. Based on the CDR3 plus reference TRBV11-2 and TRBJ2-2, the full variable domain is EAGVAQSPRYKIIEKRQSVAFWCNPISGHATLYWYQQILGQGPKLLIQFQNNGVVDDSQLPKDRFSAERLKGVDSTLKIQPAKLEDSAVYLCASSLVTGGGGELFFGEGSRLTVL.

This chain uses TRBV5-6 with TRBJ1-5; 9 bases match TRBD1. Unmatched junction bases numbered 7, after V lost 0 bases and J lost 3 bases. Looked up from germline, CDR1 is SGHDT and CDR2 is YYEEEE. CDR3 length equals 17 residues. The CDR3 region has the DNA TGTGCCAGCAGCTTGGCATTACAGGGGGCCCTCAATCAGCCCCAGCATTTT. The encoded protein is CASSLALQGALNQPQHF.

In nucleotides, the CDR3 is TGCAGCGTTTCCCGGGAGGCAGGGGTTACCTACGAGCAGTACTTC. Its translation: CSVSREAGVTYEQYF. The chain is built from TRBV29-1 and TRBJ2-7; D perhaps matches TRBD2 (7 bases). Looked up from germline, CDR1 is SQVTM and CDR2 is ANQGSEA. With 5 bases removed from V and 2 bases from J, the gap between germline ends came to 19 bases. The CDR3 contains 15 residues.

This sequence joins TRBV18 and TRBJ1-2, with 9 bases lining up with TRBD1. This CDR3 is built from 14 residues. V dropped 3 bases and J dropped 3; count of bases not matched to a gene: 2. Germline CDR1 and CDR2: KGHSH and LQKENI. As DNA, the CDR3 is TGTGCCAGCTCACCCCGGACAGGGGACTATGGCTACACCTTC. Encoded protein: CASSPRTGDYGYTF.

V usage is TRBV9 and J usage is TRBJ2-7, with TRBD2 matching over 9 bases. Germline loops: CDR1 SGDLS, CDR2 YYNGEE. The CDR3 extends over 15 amino acids. V shed 0 bases and J 4 bases; nucleotides not matched to a gene: 5. CDR3 sequence: CASSVAAGGSYEQYF. CDR3 DNA: TGTGCCAGCAGCGTAGCTGCGGGAGGGTCTTACGAGCAGTACTTC.

CDR3 region: CSVGQGYTGELFF. Written as DNA, the CDR3 is TGCAGCGTGGGACAGGGGTACACCGGGGAGCTGTTTTTT. V and J are TRBV29-1 and TRBJ2-2; 10 nucleotides match TRBD1. Germline assignment: CDR1 SQVTM and CDR2 ANQGSEA. With 6 bases clipped from V and 3 bases from J, the junction kept 1 base outside the gene matches. The CDR3 spans 13 residues.

This rearrangement joins TRBV27 to TRBJ1-6; D is possibly TRBD1 (5 bases). Trimming took 8 bases from V and 5 from J, leaving 25 bases between them. In germline, CDR1 is MNHEY, CDR2 SMNVEV (reference sequence). The CDR3 consists of 18 residues. In nucleotides, the CDR3 is TGTGCCAGCTCAGCTAGGTCCCTGGGGGGGGTGAATAATTCACCCCTCCACTTT. This sequence encodes CASSARSLGGVNNSPLHF.

The chain has TRBV5-1 and TRBJ2-3, with D perhaps TRBD1 (5 bases). V was trimmed by 2 bases and J by 4 bases, leaving 17 bases between them. Looked up from germline, CDR1 is SGHRS and CDR2 is YFSETQ. The CDR3 consists of 16 residues. The CDR3: CASSFYSGFNADTQYF. The CDR3, as DNA: TGCGCCAGCAGCTTTTATTCAGGGTTTAACGCAGATACGCAGTATTTT.

The chain uses TRBV6-5 and TRBJ2-7; 7 bases map to TRBD1. Germline V gene lookup returns CDR1 MNHEY and CDR2 SVGAGI. The CDR3 loop spans 13 amino acids. Unmatched junction bases numbered 5, after V lost 6 bases and J lost 3 bases. The CDR3 coding sequence is TGTGCCAGCAGGCCCGGGACAGTCTACGAGCAGTACTTC. Protein product: CASRPGTVYEQYF.

The chain joins TRBV5-4 to TRBJ1-1; 9 bases match TRBD1. The V segment lost 2 bases and the J segment 4 bases; nucleotides outside the gene matches: 3. CDR3 length equals 14 residues. Germline V lookup: CDR1 SGHNT, CDR2 YYREEE (reference sequence). The CDR3 sequence is CASSFTGGTTEAFF. The CDR3 coding sequence is TGTGCCAGCAGCTTCACAGGGGGCACCACTGAAGCTTTCTTT.

V is TRBV4-2 and J is TRBJ1-4; D possibly corresponds to TRBD1 (5 bases). Per the germline V gene, CDR1 is LGHNA and CDR2 is YNFKEQ. V was cut by 1 base and J by 1 base, with 13 bases left in between. CDR3 length: 17 residues. This chain's CDR3 is CASSQARQLETNEKLFF. CDR3 nucleotides: TGTGCCAGCAGCCAAGCGAGACAGCTAGAAACTAATGAAAAACTGTTTTTT.

This chain connects TRBV7-9 to TRBJ2-1; no definite D call. The CDR3 length is 15 residues. CDR1 SEHNR and CDR2 FQNEAQ come from the germline V gene (reference sequence). The V gene lost 1 base and the J gene lost 3 bases, with 10 bases spanning the gap. The CDR3 loop reads CASSLVNSNYNEQFF. Written as DNA, the CDR3 is TGTGCCAGCAGCTTAGTCAACAGCAACTACAATGAGCAGTTCTTC.

The chain employs TRBV5-4 and TRBJ2-1; D gene uncertain. CDR3 length: 14 amino acids. V dropped 0 bases and J dropped 5 bases, with 9 bases sitting between them. Germline CDR1 is SGHNT and CDR2 is YYREEE (reference sequence). CDR3 in DNA: TGTGCCAGCAGCTTGGGTACGCTAAACAATGAGCAGTTCTTC. It specifies CASSLGTLNNEQFF.

V gene TRBV11-2 combines with J gene TRBJ2-5; 12 positions match TRBD2. The V and J ends lost 5 bases and 2 bases, in that order; junction bases with no gene match: 12. Germline V gene sequence: CDR1 SGHAT, CDR2 FQNNGV. The CDR3 is 18 residues long. CDR3 amino acids: CASSPRLAGGPAQETQYF. The CDR3 bases are TGTGCCAGCAGCCCTCGTCTAGCGGGAGGGCCAGCTCAAGAGACCCAGTACTTC.

The chain has TRBV15 and TRBJ2-3, with D unclear. CDR3 length: 17 residues. From germline, CDR1 is LNHNV and CDR2 YYDKDF (reference sequence). The V end was cut by 1 base, the J end by 0 bases, with 14 bases between. CDR3 residues: CATSRGVGLSSTDTQYF. CDR3 bases: TGTGCCACCAGCAGAGGTGTTGGGCTATCAAGCACAGATACGCAGTATTTT.

The chain uses TRBV6-5 and TRBJ1-2, with 7 bases lining up with TRBD1. Germline V gene sequence: CDR1 MNHEY, CDR2 SVGAGI. V was clipped by 0 bases and J by 3 bases; unmatched bases: 4. This CDR3 contains 15 residues. The CDR3 sequence is CASSYSSGQHYGYTF. The CDR3 bases are TGTGCCAGCAGTTACTCGTCGGGACAGCACTATGGCTACACCTTC.

The chain is built from TRBV10-2 and TRBJ1-2; 7 positions agree with TRBD1. The V gene's germline CDR1 is WSHSY and CDR2 SAAADI. The ends lost 0 bases at V and 4 bases at J; junction bases unmatched: 5. This CDR3 has 15 amino acids. The CDR3 nucleotides read TGCGCCAGCAGTGAGTCGACAGGGCCTAGCTATGGCTACACCTTC. Translation: CASSESTGPSYGYTF.

The gene calls are TRBV30 and TRBJ1-2; 8 bases agree with TRBD1. The CDR3 is made up of 14 amino acids. With 3 bases clipped from V and 5 bases from J, the junction kept 8 bases outside the gene matches. Germline V gene sequence: CDR1 GTSNPN, CDR2 SVGIG (reference sequence). Written as DNA, the CDR3 is TGTGCCTGGAGGCCGGGACAGGCCCTTTATGGCTACACCTTC. Amino acid sequence: CAWRPGQALYGYTF.

The chain recombines TRBV7-6 with TRBJ1-5, with unresolved D. CDR3 size: 15 residues. Trimming pared 5 bases from V and 6 bases from J, leaving 17 bases between. The germline V gene encodes CDR1 SGHVS and CDR2 FNYEAQ. The CDR3 DNA is TGTGCCAGCAGCCCCTTTTCCGCCTCGAGTCAGCCCCAGCATTTT. It translates to CASSPFSASSQPQHF.

The chain has TRBV27 and TRBJ1-2; perhaps TRBD1 as D (6 bases). Germline V lookup: CDR1 MNHEY, CDR2 SMNVEV (reference sequence). Deletions cut 8 bases from V and 1 base from J, with 14 bases between. This CDR3 has 14 amino acids. CDR3 in amino acids: CASGAGVGNYGYTF. The CDR3 DNA is TGTGCCAGCGGGGCAGGGGTTGGTAACTATGGCTACACCTTC.

The V call is TRBV5-6, the J call TRBJ1-1, with no clear D. The ends were cut back, 0 bases at V and 1 base at J, with 7 bases in the middle. Germline CDR1 and CDR2: SGHDT and YYEEEE. The length of the CDR3 is 14 residues. The CDR3: CASSLALKNTEAFF. CDR3 coding DNA: TGTGCCAGCAGCTTGGCACTGAAGAACACTGAAGCTTTCTTT.